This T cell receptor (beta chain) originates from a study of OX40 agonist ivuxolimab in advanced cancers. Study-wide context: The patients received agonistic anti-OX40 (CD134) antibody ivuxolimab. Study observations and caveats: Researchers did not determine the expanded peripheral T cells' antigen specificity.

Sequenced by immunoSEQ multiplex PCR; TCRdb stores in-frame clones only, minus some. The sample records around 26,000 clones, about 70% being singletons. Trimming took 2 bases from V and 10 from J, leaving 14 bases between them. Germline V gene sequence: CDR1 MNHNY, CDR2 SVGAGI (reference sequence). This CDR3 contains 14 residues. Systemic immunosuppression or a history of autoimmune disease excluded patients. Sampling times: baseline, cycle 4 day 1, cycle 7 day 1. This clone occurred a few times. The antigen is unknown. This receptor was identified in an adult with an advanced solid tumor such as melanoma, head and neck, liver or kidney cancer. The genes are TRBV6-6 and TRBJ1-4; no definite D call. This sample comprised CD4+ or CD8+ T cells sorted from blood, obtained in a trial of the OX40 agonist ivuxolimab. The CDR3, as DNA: TGTGCCAGCAGTTACGGCCACTCGGTCGGAAAACTGTTTTTT. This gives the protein CASSYGHSVGKLFF.